This TCR beta chain was documented in a study of regulatory T cells in long-lasting Graves disease. Overall study context: Over 5 years of antithyroid drugs plus positive TSH receptor antibodies defined persistent Graves' disease. Study outcomes and limitations: Under persistent disease, TRBV28, TRBJ1-2 and TRBJ2-5 were used preferentially. Clonotypes that were public and shared totalled about 2,500 in persistent patients versus 900 to 1,000 in new patients.

Germline-derived CDR1 and CDR2 are SNHLY and FYNNEI. V shed 2 bases and J shed 0 bases, with 6 bases lying between them. The CDR3 contains 14 residues. Time point denoted: persistent/refractory GD, antithyroid drugs over 5 years with positive TRAb. The TCR library was prepared using RNA isolated from PBMCs. A few counts support this clonotype. Its antigen is not known. Arm-PCR with iRepertoire HTBI primers amplified the CDR3 regions for these TCR beta libraries. TCRdb re-called the multiplex PCR reads through MiXCR, storing one row per CDR3 protein. The sample lists around 400,000 distinct CDR3 sequences, roughly a quarter occurring once.

This material consisted of peripheral blood mononuclear cells (PBMCs), taken when the disease was refractory, from a patient treated with antithyroid drugs. The chain uses TRBV2 and TRBJ2-3; tentative D call: TRBD1 (6 bases). The TCR originated in a female donor with Graves disease. DNA for the CDR3: TGTGCCAGCAGTGAACAGGGGAGCACAGATACGCAGTATTTT. It translates to CASSEQGSTDTQYF.